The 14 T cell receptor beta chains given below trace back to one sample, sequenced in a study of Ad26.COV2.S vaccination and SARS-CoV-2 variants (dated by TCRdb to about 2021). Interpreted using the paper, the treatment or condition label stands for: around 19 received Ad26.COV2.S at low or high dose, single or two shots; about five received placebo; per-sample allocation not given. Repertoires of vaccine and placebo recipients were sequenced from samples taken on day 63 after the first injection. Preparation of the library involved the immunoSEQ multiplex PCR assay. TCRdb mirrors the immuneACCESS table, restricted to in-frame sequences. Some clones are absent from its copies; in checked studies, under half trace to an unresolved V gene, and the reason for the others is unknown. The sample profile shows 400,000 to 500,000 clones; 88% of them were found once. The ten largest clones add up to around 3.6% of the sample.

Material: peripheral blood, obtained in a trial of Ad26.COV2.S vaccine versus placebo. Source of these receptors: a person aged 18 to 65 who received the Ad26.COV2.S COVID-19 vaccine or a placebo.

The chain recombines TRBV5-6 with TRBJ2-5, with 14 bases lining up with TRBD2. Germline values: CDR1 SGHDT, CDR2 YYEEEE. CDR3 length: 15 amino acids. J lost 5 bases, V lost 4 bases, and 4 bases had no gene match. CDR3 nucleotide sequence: TGTGCCAGCAGCCATGGGACTAGCGGGGGTGAGACCCAGTACTTC. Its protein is CASSHGTSGGETQYF.

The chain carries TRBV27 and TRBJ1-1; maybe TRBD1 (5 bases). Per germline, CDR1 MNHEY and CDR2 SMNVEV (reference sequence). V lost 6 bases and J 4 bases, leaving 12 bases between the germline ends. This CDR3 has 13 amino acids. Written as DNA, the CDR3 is TGTGCCAGCAGACTGGTCGGGGGCACTGAAGCTTTCTTT. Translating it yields CASRLVGGTEAFF.

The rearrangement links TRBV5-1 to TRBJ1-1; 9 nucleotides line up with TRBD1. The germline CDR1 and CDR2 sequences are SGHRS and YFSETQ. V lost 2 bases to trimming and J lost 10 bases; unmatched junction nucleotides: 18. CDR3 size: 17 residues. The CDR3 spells CASSFVLQGARKGRAFF. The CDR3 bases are TGCGCCAGCAGCTTCGTGCTACAGGGGGCGCGAAAGGGGCGAGCTTTCTTT.

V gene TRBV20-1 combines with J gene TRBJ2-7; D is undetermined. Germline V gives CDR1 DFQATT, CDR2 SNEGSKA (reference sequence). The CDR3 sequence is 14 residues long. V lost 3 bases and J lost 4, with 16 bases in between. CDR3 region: CSASPPDLNYEQYF. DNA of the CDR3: TGCAGTGCTAGTCCGCCCGACCTTAATTACGAGCAGTACTTC.

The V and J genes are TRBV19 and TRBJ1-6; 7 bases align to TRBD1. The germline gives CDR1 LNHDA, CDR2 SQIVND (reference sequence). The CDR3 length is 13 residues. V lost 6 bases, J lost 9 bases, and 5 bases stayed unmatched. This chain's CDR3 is CASRDREFSPLHF. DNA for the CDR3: TGTGCCAGTAGAGACAGGGAATTTTCACCCCTCCACTTT.

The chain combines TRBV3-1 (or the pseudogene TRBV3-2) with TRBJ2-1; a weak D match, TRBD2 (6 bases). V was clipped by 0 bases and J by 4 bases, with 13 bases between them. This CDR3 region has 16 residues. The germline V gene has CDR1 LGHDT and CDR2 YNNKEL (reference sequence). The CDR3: CASSQDLEAGYNEQFF. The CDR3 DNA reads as TGTGCCAGCAGCCAAGATCTAGAAGCGGGTTACAATGAGCAGTTCTTC.

CDR3 residues: CASSYGAVGDEQFF. Written as DNA, the CDR3 is TGTGCCAGCAGTTATGGGGCGGTAGGGGATGAGCAGTTCTTC. The rearrangement joins TRBV6-2 or TRBV6-3 to TRBJ2-1, with a tentative D call TRBD1 (5 bases). V lost 3 bases to trimming and J lost 8 bases, with 14 bases between them. In germline, CDR1 is MNHEY, CDR2 SVGEGT. The CDR3 sequence is 14 residues long.

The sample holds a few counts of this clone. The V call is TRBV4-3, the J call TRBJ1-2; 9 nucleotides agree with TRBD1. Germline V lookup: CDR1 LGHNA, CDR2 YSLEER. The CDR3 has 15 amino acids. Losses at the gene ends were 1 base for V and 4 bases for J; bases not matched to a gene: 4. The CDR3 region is CASSQAGTGLYGYTF. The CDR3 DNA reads TGCGCCAGCAGCCAAGCCGGGACAGGGCTCTATGGCTACACCTTC.

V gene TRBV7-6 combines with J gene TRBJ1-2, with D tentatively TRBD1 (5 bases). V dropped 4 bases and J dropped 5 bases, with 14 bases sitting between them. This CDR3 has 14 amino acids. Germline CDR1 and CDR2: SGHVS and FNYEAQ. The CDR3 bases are TGTGCCAGCAGCTCTGGGGCCATGGGGTATGGCTACACCTTC. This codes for CASSSGAMGYGYTF. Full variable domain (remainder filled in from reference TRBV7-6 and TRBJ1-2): GAGVSQSPRYKVTKRGQDVALRCDPISGHVSLYWYRQALGQGPEFLTYFNYEAQQDKSGLPNDRFSAERPEGSISTLTIQRTEQRDSAMYRCASSSGAMGYGYTFGSGTRLTVV.

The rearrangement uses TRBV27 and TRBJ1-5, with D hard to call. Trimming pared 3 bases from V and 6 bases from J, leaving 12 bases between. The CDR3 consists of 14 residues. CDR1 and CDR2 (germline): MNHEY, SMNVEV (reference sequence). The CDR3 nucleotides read TGTGCCAGCAGTTTTTCCAGCCGGGGTCAGCCCCAGCATTTT. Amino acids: CASSFSSRGQPQHF.

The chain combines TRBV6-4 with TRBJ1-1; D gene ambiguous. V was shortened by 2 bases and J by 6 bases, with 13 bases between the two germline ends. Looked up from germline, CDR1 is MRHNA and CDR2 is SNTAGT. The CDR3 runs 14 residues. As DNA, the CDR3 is TGTGCCAGCAGTGACGGCCCGGGGAGTGCTGAAGCTTTCTTT. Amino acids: CASSDGPGSAEAFF.

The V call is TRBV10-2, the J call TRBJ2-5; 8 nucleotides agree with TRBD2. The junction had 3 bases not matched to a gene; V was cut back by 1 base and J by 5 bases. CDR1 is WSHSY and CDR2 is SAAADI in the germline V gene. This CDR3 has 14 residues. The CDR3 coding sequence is TGCGCCAGCAGTGAGTTAACTAGCGGTGAGACCCAGTACTTC. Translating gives CASSELTSGETQYF.

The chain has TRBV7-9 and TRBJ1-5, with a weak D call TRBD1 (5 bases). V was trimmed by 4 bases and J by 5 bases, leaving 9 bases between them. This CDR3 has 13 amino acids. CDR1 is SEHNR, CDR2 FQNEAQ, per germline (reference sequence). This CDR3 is CASSSGAYQPQHF. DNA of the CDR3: TGTGCCAGCAGCTCCGGGGCATATCAGCCCCAGCATTTT.

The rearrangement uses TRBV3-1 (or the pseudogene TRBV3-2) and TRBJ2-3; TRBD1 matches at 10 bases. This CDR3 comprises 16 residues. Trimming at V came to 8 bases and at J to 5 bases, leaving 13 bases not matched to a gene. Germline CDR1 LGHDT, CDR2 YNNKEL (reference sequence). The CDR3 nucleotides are TGTGCCAGCCTCGAGGGAGCCGGGACAGGGGAAGATACGCAGTATTTT. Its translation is CASLEGAGTGEDTQYF.